The source of this T cell receptor beta chain is a study of human T cells and chemical hapten exposure. One entry per CDR3 protein, called by TCRdb with MiXCR from the RACE reads. The sample has approximately 87,000 distinct CDR3 sequences; approximately 10% are singletons. Documented time point: patch test 2, 6 weeks after DPC sensitization. Treatment in this sample: therapeutic diphenylcyclopropenone sensitization with weekly scalp DPC. This clonotype came up a few times. From germline, CDR1 is WNHNN and CDR2 SYGVQD (reference sequence). The CDR3 has 18 residues. The V gene end was trimmed by 5 bases and the J gene end by 7 bases; junction bases not matched to a gene: 17.

The chain couples TRBV10-1 to TRBJ1-6, with 7 nucleotides matching TRBD1. The TCR comes from a woman between 40 and 55 years old with alopecia areata. Some clones in this sample may be carry-over from other donors' samples. The material was whole blood, obtained in connection with sensitization to the hapten diphenylcyclopropenone (DPC). CDR3 sequence: CASSRTRPGTEGNSPLHF. CDR3 DNA sequence: TGCGCCAGCAGTAGAACCAGACCGGGGACAGAGGGGAATTCACCCCTCCACTTT.